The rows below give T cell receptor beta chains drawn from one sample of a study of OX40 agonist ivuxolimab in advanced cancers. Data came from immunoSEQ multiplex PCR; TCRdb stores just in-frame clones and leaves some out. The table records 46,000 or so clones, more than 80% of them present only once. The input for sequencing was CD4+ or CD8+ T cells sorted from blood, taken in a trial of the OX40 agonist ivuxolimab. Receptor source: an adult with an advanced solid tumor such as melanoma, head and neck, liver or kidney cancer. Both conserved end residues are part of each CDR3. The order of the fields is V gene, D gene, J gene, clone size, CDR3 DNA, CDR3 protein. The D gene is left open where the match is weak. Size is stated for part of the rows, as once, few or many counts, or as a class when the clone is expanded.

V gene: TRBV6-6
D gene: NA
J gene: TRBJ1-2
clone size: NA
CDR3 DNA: TGTGCCAGCAGCCGCAAACCGGAAGATGGCTACACCTTC
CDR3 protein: CASSRKPEDGYTF

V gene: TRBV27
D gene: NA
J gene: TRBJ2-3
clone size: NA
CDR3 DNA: TGTGCCAGCAGTTTATACCCAACAGATACGCAGTATTTT
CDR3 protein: CASSLYPTDTQYF

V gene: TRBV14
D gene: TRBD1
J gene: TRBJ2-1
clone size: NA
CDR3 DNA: TGTGCCAGCAGCCAAGGACAGGGGGCACCCAATGAGCAGTTCTTC
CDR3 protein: CASSQGQGAPNEQFF

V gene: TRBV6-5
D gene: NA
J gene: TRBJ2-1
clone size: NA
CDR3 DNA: TGTGCCAGCAGTTACTCGCAAAACAATGAGCAGTTCTTC
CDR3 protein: CASSYSQNNEQFF

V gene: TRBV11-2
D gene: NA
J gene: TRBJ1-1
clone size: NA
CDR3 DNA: TGTGCCAGCAGCCAAAATGTGGGGGGGTATGTGGCTTTCTTT
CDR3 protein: CASSQNVGGYVAFF

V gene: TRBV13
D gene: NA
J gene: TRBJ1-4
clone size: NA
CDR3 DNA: TGTGCCAGCAGCTTACGGGGCGGGGAGAATGAAAAACTGTTTTTT
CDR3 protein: CASSLRGGENEKLFF

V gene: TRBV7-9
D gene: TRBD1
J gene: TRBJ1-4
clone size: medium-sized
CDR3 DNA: TGTGCCAGCAGCTTGGTAGGGGGCGGTGAAAAACTGTTTTTT
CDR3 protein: CASSLVGGGEKLFF

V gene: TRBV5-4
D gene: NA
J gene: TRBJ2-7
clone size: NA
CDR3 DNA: TGTGCCAGCAGCCAAGATGACTACGAGCAGTACTTC
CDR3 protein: CASSQDDYEQYF

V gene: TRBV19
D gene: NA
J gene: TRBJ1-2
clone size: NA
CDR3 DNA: TGTGCCAGTAAGGGCCACGGCTACACCTTC
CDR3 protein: CASKGHGYTF

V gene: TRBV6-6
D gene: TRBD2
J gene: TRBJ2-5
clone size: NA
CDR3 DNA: TGTGCCAGCACCCTAGCGGGACAAGAGACCCAGTACTTC
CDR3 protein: CASTLAGQETQYF

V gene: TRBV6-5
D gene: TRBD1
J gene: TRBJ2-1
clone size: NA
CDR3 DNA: TGTGCCAGCAGCCTTGGGACAGGGGGTGAGCAGTTCTTC
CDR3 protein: CASSLGTGGEQFF

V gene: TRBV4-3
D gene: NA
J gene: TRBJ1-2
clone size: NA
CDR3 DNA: TGCGCCAGCAGCCAAGCAAGGGGGGGCTTGTATGGCTACACCTTC
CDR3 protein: CASSQARGGLYGYTF

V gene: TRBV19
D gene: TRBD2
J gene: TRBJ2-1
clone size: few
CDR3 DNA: TGTGCCAGTAGTCCGATAGCGGGGGGGCCCTACAATGAGCAGTTCTTC
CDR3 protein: CASSPIAGGPYNEQFF

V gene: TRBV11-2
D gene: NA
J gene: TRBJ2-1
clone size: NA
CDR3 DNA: TGTGCCAGCAGCCCCCAGGGTTCCTACAATGAGCAGTTCTTC
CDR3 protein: CASSPQGSYNEQFF

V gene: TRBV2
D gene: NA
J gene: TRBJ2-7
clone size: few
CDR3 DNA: TGTGCCAGCAGTGGGGGAGGGCAGGGGGCTAGACCCTACGAGCAGTACTTC
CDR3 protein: CASSGGGQGARPYEQYF

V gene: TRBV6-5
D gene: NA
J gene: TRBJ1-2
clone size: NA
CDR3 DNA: TGTGCCAGCAGTTACGGCACCTCTAACTATGGCTACACCTTC
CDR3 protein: CASSYGTSNYGYTF

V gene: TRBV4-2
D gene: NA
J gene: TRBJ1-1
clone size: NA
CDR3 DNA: TGTGCCAGCAGCCCCCCTGTTGCGAACACTGAAGCTTTCTTT
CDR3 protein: CASSPPVANTEAFF

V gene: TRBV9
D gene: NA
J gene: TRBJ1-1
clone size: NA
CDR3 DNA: TGTGCCAGCAGCGTAGGGCCCTTCACTGAAGCTTTCTTT
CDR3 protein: CASSVGPFTEAFF

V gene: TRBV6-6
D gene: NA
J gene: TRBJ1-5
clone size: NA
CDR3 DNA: TGTGCCAGCAGCTACACGGGAAAGAGTCAGCCCCAGCATTTT
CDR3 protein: CASSYTGKSQPQHF

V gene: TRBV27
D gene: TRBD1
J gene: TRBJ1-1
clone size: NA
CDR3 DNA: TGTGCCAGCAGCTACAGGGGGCGGGCTGAAGCTTTCTTT
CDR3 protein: CASSYRGRAEAFF

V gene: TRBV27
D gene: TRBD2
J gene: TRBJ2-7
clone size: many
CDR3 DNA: TGTGCCAGCAGTTTGGGGACTAGATACGAGCAGTACTTC
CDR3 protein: CASSLGTRYEQYF

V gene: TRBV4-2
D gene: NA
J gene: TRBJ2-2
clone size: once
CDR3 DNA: TGTGCCAGCAGCCAAGCGCGAGCGTCGAACACCGGGGAGCTGTTTTTT
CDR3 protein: CASSQARASNTGELFF

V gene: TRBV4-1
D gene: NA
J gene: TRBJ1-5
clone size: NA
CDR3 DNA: TGCGCCAGCAGCCAAGACAGCCCTTATAGCAATCAGCCCCAGCATTTT
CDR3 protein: CASSQDSPYSNQPQHF

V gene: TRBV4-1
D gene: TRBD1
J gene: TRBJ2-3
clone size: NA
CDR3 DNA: TGCGCCAGCACCCAAGGCCCTATACAGGGGGTCACAGATACGCAGTATTTT
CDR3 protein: CASTQGPIQGVTDTQYF

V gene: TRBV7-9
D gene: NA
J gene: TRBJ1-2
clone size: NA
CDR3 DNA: TGTGCCAGCAGCTTCGGCTCCGGGCCGCTCTATGGCTACACCTTC
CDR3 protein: CASSFGSGPLYGYTF

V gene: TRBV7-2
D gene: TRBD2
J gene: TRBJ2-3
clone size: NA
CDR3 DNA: TGTGCCAGCAGCTTCCCGGGGGGGCTCACAGATACGCAGTATTTT
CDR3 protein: CASSFPGGLTDTQYF

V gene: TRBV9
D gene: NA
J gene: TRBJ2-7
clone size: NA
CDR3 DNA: TGTGCCAGCAGCCCTACTAGTTCCTACGAGCAGTACTTC
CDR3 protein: CASSPTSSYEQYF

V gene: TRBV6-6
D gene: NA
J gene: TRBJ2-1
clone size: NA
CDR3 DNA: TGTGCCAGCTTACGGGCTAGCTCCTACAATGAGCAGTTCTTC
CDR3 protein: CASLRASSYNEQFF

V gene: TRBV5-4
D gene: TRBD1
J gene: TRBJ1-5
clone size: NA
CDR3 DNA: TGTGCCAGCAGTCCGGACAGGGCCACAAATCAGCCCCAGCATTTT
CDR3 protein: CASSPDRATNQPQHF

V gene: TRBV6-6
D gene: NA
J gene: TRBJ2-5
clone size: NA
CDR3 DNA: TGTGCCAGCAGCCCTTCGCCGAAACGCCAAGAGACCCAGTACTTC
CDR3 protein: CASSPSPKRQETQYF

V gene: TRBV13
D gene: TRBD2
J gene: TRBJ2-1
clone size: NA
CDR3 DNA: TGTGCCAGCAGCACCGCCGGGACTAGCGTACCGAGCTCCTACAATGAGCAGTTCTTC
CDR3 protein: CASSTAGTSVPSSYNEQFF

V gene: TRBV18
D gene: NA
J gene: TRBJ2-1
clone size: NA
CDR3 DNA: TGTGCCAGCTCACCGGTAGCGGACTCCTACAATGAGCAGTTCTTC
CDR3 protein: CASSPVADSYNEQFF

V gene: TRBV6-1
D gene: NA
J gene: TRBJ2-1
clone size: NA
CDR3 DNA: TGTGCCAGCAGTGAAGCATGGGTGGGAACCTACAATGAGCAGTTCTTC
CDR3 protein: CASSEAWVGTYNEQFF

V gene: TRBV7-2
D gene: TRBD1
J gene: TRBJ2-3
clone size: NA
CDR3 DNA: TGTGCCAGCAGCTCTTCGACAGGGCAGGTGACAGATACGCAGTATTTT
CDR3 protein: CASSSSTGQVTDTQYF

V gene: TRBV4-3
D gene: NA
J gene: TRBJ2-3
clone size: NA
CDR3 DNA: TGCGCCAGCAGCCAAGATAGGGGTAGCACAGATACGCAGTATTTT
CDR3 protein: CASSQDRGSTDTQYF

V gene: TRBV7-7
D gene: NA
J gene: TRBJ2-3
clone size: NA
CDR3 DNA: TGTGCCAGCAGCTTAAGTCAGATCTCGGGGGATACGCAGTATTTT
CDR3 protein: CASSLSQISGDTQYF

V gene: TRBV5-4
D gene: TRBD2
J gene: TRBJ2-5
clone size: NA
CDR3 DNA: TGTGCCAGCAGCTGGGAGGGACCTCAAGAGACCCAGTACTTC
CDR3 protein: CASSWEGPQETQYF

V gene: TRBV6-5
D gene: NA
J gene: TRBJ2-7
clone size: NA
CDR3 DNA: TGTGCCAGCAGTTACGTGGAAGGCGAGCAGTACTTC
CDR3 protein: CASSYVEGEQYF

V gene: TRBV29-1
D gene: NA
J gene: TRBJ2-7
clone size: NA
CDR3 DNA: TGCAGCGTTGAAGGGCTAGGAGGCAGGGCCGAGCAGTACTTC
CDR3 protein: CSVEGLGGRAEQYF

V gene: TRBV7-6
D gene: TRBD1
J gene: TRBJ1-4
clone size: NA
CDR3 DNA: TGTGCCAGCAGCGAAGGGACAGGGGGTGAAAAACTGTTTTTT
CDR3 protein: CASSEGTGGEKLFF

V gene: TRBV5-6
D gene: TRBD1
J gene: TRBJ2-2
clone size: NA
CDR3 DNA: TGTGCCAGCAGCTTCGGGACAGGGGGCGGAACTTTAACCACCGGGGAGCTGTTTTTT
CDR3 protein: CASSFGTGGGTLTTGELFF

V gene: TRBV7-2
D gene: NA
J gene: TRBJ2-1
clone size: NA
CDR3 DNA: TGTGCCAGCAGCTTAATGTCCGCCATATTGACGGAGAGCTACAATGAGCAGTTCTTC
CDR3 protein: CASSLMSAILTESYNEQFF

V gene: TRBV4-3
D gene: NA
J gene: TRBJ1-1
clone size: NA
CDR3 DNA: TGCGCCAGCAGCCAAGAGGATAGGGGGGGAACTGAAGCTTTCTTT
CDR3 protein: CASSQEDRGGTEAFF

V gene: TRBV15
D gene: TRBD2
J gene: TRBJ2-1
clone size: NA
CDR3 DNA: TGTGCCACCAGCAGAGTGGGCGGGAGTAGTCCCTTTCTCAATGAGCAGTTCTTC
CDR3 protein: CATSRVGGSSPFLNEQFF

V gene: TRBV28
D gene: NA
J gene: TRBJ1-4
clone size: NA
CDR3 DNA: TGTGCCAGCAGTTCATCCACGGGGACTAATGAAAAACTGTTTTTT
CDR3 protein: CASSSSTGTNEKLFF

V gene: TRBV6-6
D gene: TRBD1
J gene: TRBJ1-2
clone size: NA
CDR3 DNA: TGTGCCAGCAGTTACCTGGACAGGGGGCGTGATGGCTACACCTTC
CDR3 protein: CASSYLDRGRDGYTF

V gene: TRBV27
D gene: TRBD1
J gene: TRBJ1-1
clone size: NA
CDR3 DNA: TGTGCCAGCAGTACAGGGGGCACTGAAGCTTTCTTT
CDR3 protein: CASSTGGTEAFF

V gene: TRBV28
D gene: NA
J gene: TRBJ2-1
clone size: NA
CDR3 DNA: TGTGCCAGCAGTTTGTACCAGGAAACTTGCAATGAGCAGTTCTTC
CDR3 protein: CASSLYQETCNEQFF

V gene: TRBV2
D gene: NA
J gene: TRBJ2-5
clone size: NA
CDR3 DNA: TGTGCCACCCTTGGGAGAGGACCTCGTCGGACCCAGTACTTC
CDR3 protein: CATLGRGPRRTQYF

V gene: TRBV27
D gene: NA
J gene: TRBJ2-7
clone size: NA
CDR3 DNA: TGTGCCAGCAGTCAAACAGGGACCGAGCAGTACTTC
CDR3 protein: CASSQTGTEQYF

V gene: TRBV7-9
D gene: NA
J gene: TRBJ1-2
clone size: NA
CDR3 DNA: TGTGCCAGCAGCTTAGGTGTGGCAGGGGAAGCCCCCTATGGCTACACCTTC
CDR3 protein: CASSLGVAGEAPYGYTF

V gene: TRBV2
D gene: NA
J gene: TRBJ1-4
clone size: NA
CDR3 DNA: TGTGCCAGCAACTACGGCCAGGGGAGTAATGAAAAACTGTTTTTT
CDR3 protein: CASNYGQGSNEKLFF

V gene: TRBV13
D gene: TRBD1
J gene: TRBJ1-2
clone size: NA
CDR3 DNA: TGTGCCAGCAGCTTAGTAAAGACAGGGCATGGCTACACCTTC
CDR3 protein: CASSLVKTGHGYTF

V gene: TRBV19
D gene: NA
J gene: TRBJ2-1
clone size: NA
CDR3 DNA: TGTGCCAGTAGTATAGGGGGCCCCGAGCAGTTCTTC
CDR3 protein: CASSIGGPEQFF

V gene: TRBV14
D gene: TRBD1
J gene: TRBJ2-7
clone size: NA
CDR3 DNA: TGTGCCAGCAGCCATGGGACAGGGGATGAGCAGTACTTC
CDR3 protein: CASSHGTGDEQYF

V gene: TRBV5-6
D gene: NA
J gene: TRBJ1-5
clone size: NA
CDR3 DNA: TGTGCCAGCAGCCACAGGGACTATAATCAGCCCCAGCATTTT
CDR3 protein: CASSHRDYNQPQHF

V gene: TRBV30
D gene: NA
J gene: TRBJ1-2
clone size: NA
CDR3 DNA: TGTGCCTGGGCGTTGGGCTCACTTGGCTATGGCTACACCTTC
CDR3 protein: CAWALGSLGYGYTF

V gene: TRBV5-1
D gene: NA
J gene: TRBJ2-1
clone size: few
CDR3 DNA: TGCGCCAGCAGCTTGTTTCTGGGGGGCGCTGAGCAGTTCTTC
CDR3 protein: CASSLFLGGAEQFF